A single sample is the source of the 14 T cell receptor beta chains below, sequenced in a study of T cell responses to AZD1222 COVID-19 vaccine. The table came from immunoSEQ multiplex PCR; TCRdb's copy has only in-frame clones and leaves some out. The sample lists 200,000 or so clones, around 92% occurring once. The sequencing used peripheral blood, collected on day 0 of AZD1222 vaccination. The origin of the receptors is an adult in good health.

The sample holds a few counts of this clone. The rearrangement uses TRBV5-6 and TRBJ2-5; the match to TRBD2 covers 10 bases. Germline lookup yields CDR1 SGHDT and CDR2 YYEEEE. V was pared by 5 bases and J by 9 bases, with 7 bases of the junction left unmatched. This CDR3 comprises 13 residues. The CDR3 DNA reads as TGTGCCAGCAGTCCAGCGGGAGGGGGGGCCCAGTACTTC. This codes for CASSPAGGGAQYF.

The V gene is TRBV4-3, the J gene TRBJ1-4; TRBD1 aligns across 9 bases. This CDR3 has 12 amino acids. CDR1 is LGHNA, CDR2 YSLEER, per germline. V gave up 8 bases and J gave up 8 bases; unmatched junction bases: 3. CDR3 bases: TGCGCCAGCGGGACAGGGAGAGAAAAACTGTTTTTT. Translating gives CASGTGREKLFF.

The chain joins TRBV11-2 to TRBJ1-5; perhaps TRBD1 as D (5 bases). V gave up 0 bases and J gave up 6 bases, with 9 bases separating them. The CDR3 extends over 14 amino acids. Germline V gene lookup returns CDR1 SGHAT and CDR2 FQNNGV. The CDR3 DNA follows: TGTGCCAGCAGCTTAGAAGGAGGGGCTCAGCCCCAGCATTTT. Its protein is CASSLEGGAQPQHF.

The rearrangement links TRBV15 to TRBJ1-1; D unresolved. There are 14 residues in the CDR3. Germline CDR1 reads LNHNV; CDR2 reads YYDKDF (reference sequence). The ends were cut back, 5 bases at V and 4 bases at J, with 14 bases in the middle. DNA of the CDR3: TGTGCCACCAGCCCAGAAGGCCGGGGCACTGAAGCTTTCTTT. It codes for CATSPEGRGTEAFF.

CDR3 sequence (DNA): TGTGCCAGCAGTTTAACTCAGGGGGGATCACCCCTCCACTTT. This codes for CASSLTQGGSPLHF. The V and J genes are TRBV28 and TRBJ1-6, with 7 bases lining up with TRBD1. This CDR3 is 14 amino acids long. CDR1 is MDHEN and CDR2 is SYDVKM in the germline V gene. Trimming removed 2 bases from V and 10 bases from J; junction bases left unmatched: 5.

CDR3: CASRPRPTGQETQYF. The CDR3 DNA sequence: TGTGCCAGCAGACCCCGGCCTACAGGTCAAGAGACCCAGTACTTC. The rearrangement joins TRBV7-9 to TRBJ2-5; TRBD1 is a possible D gene (5 bases). This CDR3 has 15 amino acids. Germline lookup yields CDR1 SEHNR and CDR2 FQNEAQ (reference sequence). Trimming shortened V by 6 bases and J by 2 bases, and 16 bases separated the two germline ends.

The CDR3 DNA sequence: TGCGCCAGCACCCATCCAGGGGTTGGGGAGACCCAGTACTTC. It codes for CASTHPGVGETQYF. The rearrangement links TRBV10-2 to TRBJ2-5, with D perhaps TRBD1 (6 bases). Germline loops: CDR1 WSHSY, CDR2 SAAADI. V was pared by 7 bases and J by 5 bases, with 17 bases between. This CDR3 spans 14 amino acids.

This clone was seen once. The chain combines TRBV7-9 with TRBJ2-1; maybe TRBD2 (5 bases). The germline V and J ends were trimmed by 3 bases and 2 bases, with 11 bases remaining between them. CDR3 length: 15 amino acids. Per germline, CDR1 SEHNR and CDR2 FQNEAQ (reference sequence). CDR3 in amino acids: CASSFLRGTYNEQFF. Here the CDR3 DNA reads TGTGCCAGCAGCTTTCTCCGAGGGACCTACAATGAGCAGTTCTTC.

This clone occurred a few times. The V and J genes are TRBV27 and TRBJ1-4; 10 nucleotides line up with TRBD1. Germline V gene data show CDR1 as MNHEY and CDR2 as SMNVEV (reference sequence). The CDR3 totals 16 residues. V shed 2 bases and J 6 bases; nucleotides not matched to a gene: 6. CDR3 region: CASSLIRTGGYEKLFF. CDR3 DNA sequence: TGTGCCAGCAGTTTAATACGGACAGGGGGTTATGAAAAACTGTTTTTT.

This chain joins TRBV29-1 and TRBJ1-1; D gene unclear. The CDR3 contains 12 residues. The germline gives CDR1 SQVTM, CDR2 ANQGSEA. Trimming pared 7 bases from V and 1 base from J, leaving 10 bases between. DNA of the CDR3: TGCAGCGCACGCAGCCAGAACACTGAAGCTTTCTTT. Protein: CSARSQNTEAFF. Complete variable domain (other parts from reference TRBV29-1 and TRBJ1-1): SAVISQKPSRDICQRGTSLTIQCQVDSQVTMMFWYRQQPGQSLTLIATANQGSEATYESGFVIDKFPISRPNLTFSTLTVSNMSPEDSSIYLCSARSQNTEAFFGQGTRLTVV.

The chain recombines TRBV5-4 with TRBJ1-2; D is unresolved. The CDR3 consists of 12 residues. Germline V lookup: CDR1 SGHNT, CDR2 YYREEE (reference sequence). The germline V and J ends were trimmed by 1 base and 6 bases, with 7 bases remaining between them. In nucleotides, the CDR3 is TGTGCCAGCAGCTTGTGGGGTGATGGCTACACCTTC. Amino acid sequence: CASSLWGDGYTF.

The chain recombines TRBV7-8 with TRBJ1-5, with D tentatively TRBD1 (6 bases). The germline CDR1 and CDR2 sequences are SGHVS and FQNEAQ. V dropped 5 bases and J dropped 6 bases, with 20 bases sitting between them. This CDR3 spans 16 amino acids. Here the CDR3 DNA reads TGTGCCAGCAGCCGAGCCCGGGGGGCTTTTTTTCAGCCCCAGCATTTT. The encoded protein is CASSRARGAFFQPQHF.

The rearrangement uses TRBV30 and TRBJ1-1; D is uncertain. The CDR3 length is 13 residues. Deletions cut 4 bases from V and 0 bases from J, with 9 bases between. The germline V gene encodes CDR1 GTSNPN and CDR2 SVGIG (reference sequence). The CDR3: CAWIGNMNTEAFF. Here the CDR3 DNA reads TGTGCCTGGATTGGGAACATGAACACTGAAGCTTTCTTT. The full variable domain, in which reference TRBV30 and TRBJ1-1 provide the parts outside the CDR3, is SQTIHQWPATLVQPVGSPLSLECTVEGTSNPNLYWYRQAAGRGLQLLFYSVGIGQISSEVPQNLSASRPQDRQFILSSKKLLLSDSGFYLCAWIGNMNTEAFFGQGTRLTVV.

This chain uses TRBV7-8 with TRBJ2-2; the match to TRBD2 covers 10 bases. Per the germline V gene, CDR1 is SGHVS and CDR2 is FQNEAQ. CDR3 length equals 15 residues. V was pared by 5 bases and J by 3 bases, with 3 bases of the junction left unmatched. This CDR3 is CASSQRGGDTGELFF. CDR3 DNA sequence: TGTGCCAGCAGCCAGCGGGGGGGAGACACCGGGGAGCTGTTTTTT.